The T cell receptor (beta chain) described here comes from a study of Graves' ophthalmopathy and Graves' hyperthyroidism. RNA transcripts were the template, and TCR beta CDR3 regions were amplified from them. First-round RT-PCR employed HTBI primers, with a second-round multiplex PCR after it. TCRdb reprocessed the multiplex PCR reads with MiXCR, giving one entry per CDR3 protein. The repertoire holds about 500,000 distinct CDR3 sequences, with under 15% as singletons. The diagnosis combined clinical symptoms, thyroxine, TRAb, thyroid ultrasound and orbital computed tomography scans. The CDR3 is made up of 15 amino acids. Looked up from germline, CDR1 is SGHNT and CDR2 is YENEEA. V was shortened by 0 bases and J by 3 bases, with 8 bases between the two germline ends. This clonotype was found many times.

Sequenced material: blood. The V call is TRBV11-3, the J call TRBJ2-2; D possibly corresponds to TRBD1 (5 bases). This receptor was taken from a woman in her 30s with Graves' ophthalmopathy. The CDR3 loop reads CASSLERGDTGELFF. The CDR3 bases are TGTGCCAGCAGCTTAGAAAGGGGTGACACCGGGGAGCTGTTTTTT.